The TCR beta chain under discussion was sequenced for a study of blood T cell repertoires in COVID-19. As for the study in general: Acute-phase and convalescent COVID-19 samples originated in the United States, Italy and Spain.

Sequencing was performed with immunoSEQ multiplex PCR; in TCRdb, only in-frame clones are kept and a portion is missing. The table lists approximately 210,000 clones, roughly 90% of them singletons, with roughly 6.2% in the top ten. Trimming took 0 bases from V and 4 from J; bases not matched to a gene: 6. This CDR3 is built from 16 residues. CDR1 LGHNA and CDR2 YNFKEQ come from the germline V gene. The source material was peripheral blood. This sequence joins TRBV4-2 and TRBJ2-5; 9 positions match TRBD2. The clonotype originates from a woman aged 35 to 49 who had recovered from COVID-19. The CDR3: CASSQEASGIGETQYF. For the CDR3, the DNA is TGTGCCAGCAGCCAAGAGGCTAGCGGGATTGGAGAGACCCAGTACTTC.